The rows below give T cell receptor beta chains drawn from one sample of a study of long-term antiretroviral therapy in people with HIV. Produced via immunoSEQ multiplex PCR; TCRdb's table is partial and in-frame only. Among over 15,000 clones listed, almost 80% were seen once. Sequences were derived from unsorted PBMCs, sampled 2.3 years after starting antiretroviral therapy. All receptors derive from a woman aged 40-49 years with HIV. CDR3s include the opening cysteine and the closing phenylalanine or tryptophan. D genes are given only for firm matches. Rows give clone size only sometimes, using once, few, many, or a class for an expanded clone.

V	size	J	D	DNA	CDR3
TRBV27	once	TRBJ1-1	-	TGTGCCAGCAGTTTCCTCACCGGGGGGCCACCGAACACTGAAGCTTTCTTT	CASSFLTGGPPNTEAFF
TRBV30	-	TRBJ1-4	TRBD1	TGTGCCTGGAGTGCAACGACAGGGAATAATGAAAAACTGTTTTTT	CAWSATTGNNEKLFF
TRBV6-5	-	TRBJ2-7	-	TGTGCCAGCAGTTACGGGGCCAACTACGAGCAGTACTTC	CASSYGANYEQYF
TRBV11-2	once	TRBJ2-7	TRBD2	TGTGCCAGTGCATCCCGCCTAGCGGGTCCCTACGAGCAGTACTTC	CASASRLAGPYEQYF
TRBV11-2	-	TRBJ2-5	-	TGTGCCAGCAGCCCCACCTCGGTGGCCACGGGGACCCAGTACTTC	CASSPTSVATGTQYF
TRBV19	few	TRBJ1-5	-	TGTGCCAGTAGTATGCCCGGGGCGAACAATCAGCCCCAGCATTTT	CASSMPGANNQPQHF
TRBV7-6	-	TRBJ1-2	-	TGTGCCAGCAGCCCCAGGGGAGATGGCTACACCTTC	CASSPRGDGYTF
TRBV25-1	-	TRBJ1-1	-	TGTGCCAGCAGGAAGGGCGCAGGCACTGAAGCTTTCTTT	CASRKGAGTEAFF
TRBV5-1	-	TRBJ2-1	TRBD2	TGCGCCAGCAGCTCACGGGGGGACGAGCAGTTCTTC	CASSSRGDEQFF
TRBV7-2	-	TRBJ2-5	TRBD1	TGTGCCAGCAGTCGCCGGACAGGGGAGACCCAGTACTTC	CASSRRTGETQYF
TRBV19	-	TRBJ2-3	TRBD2	TGTGCCAGTAGTGAACAGCGGGGGGGACGCACAGATACGCAGTATTTT	CASSEQRGGRTDTQYF
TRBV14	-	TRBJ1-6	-	TGTGCCAGCAGCCTCGGGGCCAGCTACGATAATTCACCCCTCCACTTT	CASSLGASYDNSPLHF
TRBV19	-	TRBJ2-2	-	TGTGCCAGTAGCCCCGGACAGTTTGCCGGGGAGCTGTTTTTT	CASSPGQFAGELFF
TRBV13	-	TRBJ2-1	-	TGTGCCAGCAGCGAGTCCGGGGCCTACAATGAGCAGTTCTTC	CASSESGAYNEQFF
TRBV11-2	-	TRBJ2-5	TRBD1	TGTGCCAGCAGCTTATTCCACAGGGGGCTAGAGACCCAGTACTTC	CASSLFHRGLETQYF
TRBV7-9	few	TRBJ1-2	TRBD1	TGTGCCAGCAGCTTAGGAACAGGGGGCGACGGCTACACCTTC	CASSLGTGGDGYTF
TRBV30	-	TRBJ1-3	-	TGTGCCTGGAGTGTAAGCGGGGATTGGAGCTCTGGAAACACCATATATTTT	CAWSVSGDWSSGNTIYF
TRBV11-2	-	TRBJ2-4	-	TGTGCCAGCAGCGGAACCTATGGGGAAAACATTCAGTACTTC	CASSGTYGENIQYF
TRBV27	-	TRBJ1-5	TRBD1	TGTGCCAGCAGTTTAGGGACAGGGTCCAGCAATCAGCCCCAGCATTTT	CASSLGTGSSNQPQHF
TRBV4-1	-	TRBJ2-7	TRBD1	TGCGCCAGCAGCCAAGATCCGAGACAGGGCTACGAGCAGTACTTC	CASSQDPRQGYEQYF
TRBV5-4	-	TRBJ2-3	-	TGTGCCAGCAGCTTGGGCGATACGCAGTATTTT	CASSLGDTQYF
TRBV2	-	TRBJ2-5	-	TGTGCCAGCAGACAGTCAGAGACCCAGTACTTC	CASRQSETQYF
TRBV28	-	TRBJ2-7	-	TGTGCCAGCGGAGGGTTATGGGAGCAGTACTTC	CASGGLWEQYF
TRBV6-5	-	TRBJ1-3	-	TGTGCCAGCAGTTTCGAACCATCGGGAAACACCATATATTTT	CASSFEPSGNTIYF
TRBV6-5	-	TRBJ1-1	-	TGTGCCAGCAGCACTCAGGGGTACACTGAAGCTTTCTTT	CASSTQGYTEAFF
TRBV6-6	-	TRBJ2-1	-	TGTGCCAGCAGTTACGGGAATGAGCAGTTCTTC	CASSYGNEQFF
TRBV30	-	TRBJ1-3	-	TGTGCCTGGAGCTCTATCTCTGGAAACACCATATATTTT	CAWSSISGNTIYF
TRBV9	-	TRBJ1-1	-	TGTGCCAGCAGCCTGGGACCTGGAGGGGGATCAATGAACACTGAAGCTTTCTTT	CASSLGPGGGSMNTEAFF
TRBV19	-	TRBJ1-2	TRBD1	TGTGCCAGTAGTATCTTCGGACAGGGTGGCATCTATGGCTACACCTTC	CASSIFGQGGIYGYTF
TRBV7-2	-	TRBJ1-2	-	TGTGCCAGCAGCCCGCGGGACGGCTATGGCTACACCTTC	CASSPRDGYGYTF
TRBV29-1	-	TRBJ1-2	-	TGCAGCGTTGAAATGGAAAACTATGGCTACACCTTC	CSVEMENYGYTF
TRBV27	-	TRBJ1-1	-	TGTGCCAGCAGTTTCGGGTGGGGCACTGAAGCTTTCTTT	CASSFGWGTEAFF
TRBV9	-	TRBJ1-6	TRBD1	TGTGCCAGCAGCGAGACAGGGGATAATTCACCCCTCCACTTT	CASSETGDNSPLHF
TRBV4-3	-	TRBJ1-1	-	TGCGCCAGCAGCCAAGATCTTGGCATTCCGAACACTGAAGCTTTCTTT	CASSQDLGIPNTEAFF
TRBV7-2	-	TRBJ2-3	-	TGTGCCAGCAGCTTATGGGGTGCAGATACGCAGTATTTT	CASSLWGADTQYF
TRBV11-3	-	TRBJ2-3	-	TGTGCCAGCAGCTTATGGACTGATGATACGCAGTATTTT	CASSLWTDDTQYF
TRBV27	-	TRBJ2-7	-	TGTGCCAGCGGACTCTACGAGCAGTACTTC	CASGLYEQYF
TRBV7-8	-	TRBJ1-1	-	TGTGCCAGCAGCTACCAATCCACTGAAGCTTTCTTT	CASSYQSTEAFF
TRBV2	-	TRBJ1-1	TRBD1	TGTGCCAGCAGAGCCACAGGGGGCCTGGGCACTGAAGCTTTCTTT	CASRATGGLGTEAFF
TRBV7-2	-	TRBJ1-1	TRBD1	TGTGCCAGCAGCTTAACTCAGGGGGCAGGGACTGAAGCTTTCTTT	CASSLTQGAGTEAFF
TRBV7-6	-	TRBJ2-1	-	TGTGCCAGCAGCTTAGATGGGGGAGCCTACAATGAGCAGTTCTTC	CASSLDGGAYNEQFF
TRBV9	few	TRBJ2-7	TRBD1	TGTGCCAGCAGCCCTGGGGACAGGGATCTAGAGCAGTACTTC	CASSPGDRDLEQYF
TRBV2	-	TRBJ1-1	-	TGTGCCAGCAGTTACCAGGGGAATTCTGAAGCTTTCTTT	CASSYQGNSEAFF
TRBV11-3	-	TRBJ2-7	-	TGTGCCAGCAGCTTCGGTAGGGCCACGTCCGACGAGCAGTACTTC	CASSFGRATSDEQYF
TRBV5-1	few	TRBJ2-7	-	TGCGCCAGCAGCTTGGCGGACAGGGAGGGTCACGAGCAGTACTTC	CASSLADREGHEQYF
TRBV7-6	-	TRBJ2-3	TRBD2	TGTGCCAGCAGCTCTAGCGGATCCTTTAGCACAGATACGCAGTATTTT	CASSSSGSFSTDTQYF
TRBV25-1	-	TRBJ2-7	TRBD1	TGTGCCAGCAGACCCCCCCGGGACAGGGGAACCTACGAGCAGTACTTC	CASRPPRDRGTYEQYF
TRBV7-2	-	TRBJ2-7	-	TGTGCCAGCAGTAAGCAAAGGTCCGCCGGGGAGCAGTACTTC	CASSKQRSAGEQYF
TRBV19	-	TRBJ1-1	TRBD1	TGTGCCAGTAGTTTTGGCGCAGGGGGCAACACTGAAGCTTTCTTT	CASSFGAGGNTEAFF
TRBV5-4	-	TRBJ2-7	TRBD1	TGTGCCAGCAGCTTGAACATGCTTCAACAGGGGCGGTACTTC	CASSLNMLQQGRYF
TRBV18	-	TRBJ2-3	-	TGTGCCAGCTCAACGTTTAGCGCGGGAAGAACAGATACGCAGTATTTT	CASSTFSAGRTDTQYF
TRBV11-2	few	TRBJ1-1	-	TGTGCCAGCAGCTTAGGGGGCCTCGCCGAAGCTTTCTTT	CASSLGGLAEAFF
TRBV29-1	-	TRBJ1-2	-	TGCAGCGTTGAGGGGGCGGATGGCTACACCTTC	CSVEGADGYTF
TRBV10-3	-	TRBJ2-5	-	TGTGCCATCAGTGTTGCGGGCCAAGAGACCCAGTACTTC	CAISVAGQETQYF
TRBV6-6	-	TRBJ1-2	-	TGTGCCAGCAGGGCCTCGGGGGGGACCTTCTATGGCTACACCTTC	CASRASGGTFYGYTF
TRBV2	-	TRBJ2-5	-	TGTGCCAGCCCCTCTAACTCGGAAGAGACCCAGTACTTC	CASPSNSEETQYF
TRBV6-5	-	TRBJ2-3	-	TGTGCCAGCAGTAAACAGGGATTCACAGATACGCAGTATTTT	CASSKQGFTDTQYF
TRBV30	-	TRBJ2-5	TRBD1	TGTGCCTGGGATACAGGGGGCGGAGAGACCCAGTACTTC	CAWDTGGGETQYF
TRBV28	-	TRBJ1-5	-	TGTGCCAGTAGGATGGTAGCAGGGAATAGCAATCAGCCCCAGCATTTT	CASRMVAGNSNQPQHF